This T cell receptor (beta chain) was recorded in a study of CD8 T cells in ankylosing spondylitis. The count of this clonotype is one. Its antigen remains unknown. Broader study findings: Roughly eight highly homologous variants made up a TCR beta motif that seemed to typify ankylosing spondylitis blood.

Construction of TCR beta libraries was performed using quantitative 5'-RACE with molecular barcodes. In TCRdb, the 5' RACE reads were re-called with MiXCR into one record per CDR3 protein. Of under 550,000 distinct CDR3 sequences in the sample, roughly 26% were seen once. Between the trimmed V and J ends, which lost 3 bases and 5 bases, there was a span of 13 bases. This CDR3 spans 14 amino acids. Germline CDR1 reads MNHEY; CDR2 reads SVGEGT. The sequenced sample was blood, either unsorted or a sorted T cell fraction (not recorded which). This chain links TRBV6-2 or TRBV6-3 with TRBJ1-1; D is undetermined. The TCR sequence derives from a male donor with ankylosing spondylitis. As DNA, the CDR3 is TGTGCCAGCAGTTATTCCAGCGACACGACTGAAGCTTTCTTT. The encoded protein is CASSYSSDTTEAFF.